This T cell receptor beta chain was sequenced during a study of neurological immune-mediated disorders. Study-level findings and limits: Multiple sclerosis patients had less TCR clonal expansion than even healthy controls, unlike HTLV-1-associated myelopathy.

Synthesis of cDNA was performed by 5'RACE using 10-nucleotide random UMIs. Each CDR3 protein is one row after TCRdb ran MiXCR on the 5' RACE reads. The sample includes fewer than 25,000 distinct CDR3 sequences, about 12% of them seen just once. The CDR3 is made up of 16 amino acids. Germline CDR1 MGHDK, CDR2 SYGVNS. Germline trimming cut 2 bases from V and 2 bases from J; bases unmatched to any gene: 3. By sample share, this clonotype is medium-sized (0.01 to 0.1%). Antigen: not known. Time point: technical triplicate 1. Each sorted-subset library came from 1 million CD4+ or CD8+ T cells. Material: CD4+ T cells from blood. This rearrangement joins TRBV25-1 to TRBJ2-3, with 11 bases aligning to TRBD2. This receptor was obtained from a female donor with HTLV-1-associated myelopathy (HAM/TSP). CDR3 loop: CASSELAGGFTDTQYF. As DNA, the CDR3 is TGTGCCAGCAGTGAACTAGCGGGGGGCTTCACAGATACGCAGTATTTT.